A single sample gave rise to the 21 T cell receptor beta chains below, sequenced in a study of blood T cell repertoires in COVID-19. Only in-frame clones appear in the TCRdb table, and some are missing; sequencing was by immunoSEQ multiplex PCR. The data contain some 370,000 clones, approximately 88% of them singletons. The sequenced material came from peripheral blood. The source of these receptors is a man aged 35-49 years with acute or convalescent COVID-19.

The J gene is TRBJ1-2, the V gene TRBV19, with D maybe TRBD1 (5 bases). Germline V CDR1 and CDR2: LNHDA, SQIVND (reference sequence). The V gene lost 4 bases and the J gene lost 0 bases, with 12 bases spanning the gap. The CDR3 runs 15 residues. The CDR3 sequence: CASSTGGLANYGYTF. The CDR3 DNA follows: TGTGCCAGTAGTACGGGGGGATTGGCTAACTATGGCTACACCTTC. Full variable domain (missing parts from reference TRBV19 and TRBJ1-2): DGGITQSPKYLFRKEGQNVTLSCEQNLNHDAMYWYRQDPGQGLRLIYYSQIVNDFQKGDIAEGYSVSREKKESFPLTVTSAQKNPTAFYLCASSTGGLANYGYTFGSGTRLTVV.

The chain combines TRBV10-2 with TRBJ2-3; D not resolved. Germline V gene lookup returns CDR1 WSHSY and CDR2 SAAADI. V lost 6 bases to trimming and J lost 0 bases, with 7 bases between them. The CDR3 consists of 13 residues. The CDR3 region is CASSPSSTDTQYF. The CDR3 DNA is TGCGCCAGCAGCCCCAGTAGCACAGATACGCAGTATTTT.

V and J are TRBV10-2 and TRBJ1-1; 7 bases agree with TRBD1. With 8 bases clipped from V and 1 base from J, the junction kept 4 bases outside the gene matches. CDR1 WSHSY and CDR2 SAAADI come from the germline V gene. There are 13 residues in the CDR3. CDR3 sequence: CASQTGTNTEAFF. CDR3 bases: TGCGCCAGCCAGACAGGGACGAACACTGAAGCTTTCTTT.

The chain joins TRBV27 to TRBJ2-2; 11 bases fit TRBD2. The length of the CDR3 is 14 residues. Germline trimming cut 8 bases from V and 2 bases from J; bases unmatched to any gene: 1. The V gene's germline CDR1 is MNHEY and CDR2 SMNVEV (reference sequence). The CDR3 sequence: CASRLAGNTGELFF. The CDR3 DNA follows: TGTGCCAGCCGACTAGCGGGAAACACCGGGGAGCTGTTTTTT.

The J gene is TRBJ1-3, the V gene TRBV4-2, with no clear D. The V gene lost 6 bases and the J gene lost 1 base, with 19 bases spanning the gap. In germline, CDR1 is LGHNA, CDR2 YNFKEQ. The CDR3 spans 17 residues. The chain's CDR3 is CASSPWQAQSSGNTIYF. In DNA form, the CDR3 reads TGTGCCAGCAGTCCATGGCAGGCACAATCATCTGGAAACACCATATATTTT.

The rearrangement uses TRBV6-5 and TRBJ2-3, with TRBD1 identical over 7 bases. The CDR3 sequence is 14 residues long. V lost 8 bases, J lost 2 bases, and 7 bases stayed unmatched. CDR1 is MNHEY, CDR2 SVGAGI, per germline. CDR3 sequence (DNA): TGTGCCAGCCGGAGAGGGGGCGTCACAGATACGCAGTATTTT. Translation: CASRRGGVTDTQYF.

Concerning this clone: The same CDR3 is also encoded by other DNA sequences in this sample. CDR3 DNA: TGTGCCAGCAGCCAAGAAGCCTATGGCTACACCTTC. The encoded protein is CASSQEAYGYTF. The chain links TRBV14 to TRBJ1-2; D not resolved. The V gene's germline CDR1 is SGHDN and CDR2 FVKESK. Trimming stripped 0 bases from V and 4 bases from J, with 3 bases between. This CDR3 spans 12 amino acids.

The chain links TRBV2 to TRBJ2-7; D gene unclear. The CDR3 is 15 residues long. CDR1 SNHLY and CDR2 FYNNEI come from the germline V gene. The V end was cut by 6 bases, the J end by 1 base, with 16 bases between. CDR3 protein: CASRPGSAISYEQYF. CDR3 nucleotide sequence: TGTGCCAGCAGACCCGGGTCTGCTATATCCTACGAGCAGTACTTC.

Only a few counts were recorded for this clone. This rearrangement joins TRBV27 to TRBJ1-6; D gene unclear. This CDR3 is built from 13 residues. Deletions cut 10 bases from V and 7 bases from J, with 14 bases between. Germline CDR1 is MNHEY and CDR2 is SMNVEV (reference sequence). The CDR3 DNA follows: TGTGCCACCAAACCTAGGAGGAATTCACCCCTCCACTTT. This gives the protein CATKPRRNSPLHF.

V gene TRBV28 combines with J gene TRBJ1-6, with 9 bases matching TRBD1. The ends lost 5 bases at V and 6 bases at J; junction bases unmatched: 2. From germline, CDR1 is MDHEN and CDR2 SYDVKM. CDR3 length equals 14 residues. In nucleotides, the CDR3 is TGTGCCAGCAGTCGGGACAGGGCTAATTCACCCCTCCACTTT. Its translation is CASSRDRANSPLHF.

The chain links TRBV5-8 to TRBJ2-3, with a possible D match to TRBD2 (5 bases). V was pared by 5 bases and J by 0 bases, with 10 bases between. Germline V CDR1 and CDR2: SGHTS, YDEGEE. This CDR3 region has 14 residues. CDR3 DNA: TGTGCCAGCAGTTACCGGACTAGCACAGATACGCAGTATTTT. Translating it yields CASSYRTSTDTQYF.

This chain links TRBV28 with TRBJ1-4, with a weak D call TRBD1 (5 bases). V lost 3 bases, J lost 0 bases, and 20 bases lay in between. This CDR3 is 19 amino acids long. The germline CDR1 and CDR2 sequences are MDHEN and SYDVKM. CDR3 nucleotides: TGTGCCAGCAGTTTTTCCCCCACAACGGACATCGCAACTAATGAAAAACTGTTTTTT. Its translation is CASSFSPTTDIATNEKLFF. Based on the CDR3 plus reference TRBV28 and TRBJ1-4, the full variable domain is DVKVTQSSRYLVKRTGEKVFLECVQDMDHENMFWYRQDPGLGLRLIYFSYDVKMKEKGDIPEGYSVSREKKERFSLILESASTNQTSMYLCASSFSPTTDIATNEKLFFGSGTQLSVL.

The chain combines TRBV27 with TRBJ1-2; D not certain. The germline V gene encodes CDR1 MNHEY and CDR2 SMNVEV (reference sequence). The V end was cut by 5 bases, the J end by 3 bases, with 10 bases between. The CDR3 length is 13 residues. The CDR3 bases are TGTGCCAGCAGTACCGGACTGTACTATGGCTACACCTTC. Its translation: CASSTGLYYGYTF.

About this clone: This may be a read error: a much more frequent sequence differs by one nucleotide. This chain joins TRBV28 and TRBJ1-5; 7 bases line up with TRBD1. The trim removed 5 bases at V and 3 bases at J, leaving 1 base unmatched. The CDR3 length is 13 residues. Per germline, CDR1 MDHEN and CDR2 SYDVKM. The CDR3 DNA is TGTGCCAGCAGTGGACAGGTCAATCAGCCCCAGCATTTT. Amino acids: CASSGQVNQPQHF. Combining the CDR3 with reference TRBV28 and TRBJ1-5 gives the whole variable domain DVKVTQSSRYLVKRTGEKVFLECVQDMDHENMFWYRQDPGLGLRLIYFSYDVKMKEKGDIPEGYSVSREKKERFSLILESASTNQTSMYLCASSGQVNQPQHFGDGTRLSIL.

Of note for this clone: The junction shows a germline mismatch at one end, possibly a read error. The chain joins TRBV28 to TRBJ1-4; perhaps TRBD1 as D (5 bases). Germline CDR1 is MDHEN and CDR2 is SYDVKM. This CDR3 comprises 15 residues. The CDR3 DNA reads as TGTGCCAGCAGTTTAGTGAGGACACCTAATCAAAAACTGTTTTTT. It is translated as CASSLVRTPNQKLFF.

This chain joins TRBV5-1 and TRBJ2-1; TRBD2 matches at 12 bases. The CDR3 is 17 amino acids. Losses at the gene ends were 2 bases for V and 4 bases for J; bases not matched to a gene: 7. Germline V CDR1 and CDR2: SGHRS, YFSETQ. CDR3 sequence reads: CASSFSSGRALYNEQFF. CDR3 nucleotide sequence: TGCGCCAGCAGCTTCTCTAGCGGGAGGGCCCTGTACAATGAGCAGTTCTTC.

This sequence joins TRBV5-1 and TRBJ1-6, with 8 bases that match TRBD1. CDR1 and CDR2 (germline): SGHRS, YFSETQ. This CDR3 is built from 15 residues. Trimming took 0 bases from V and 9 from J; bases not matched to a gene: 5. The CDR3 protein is CASSLDQGAGSPLHF. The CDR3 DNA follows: TGCGCCAGCAGCTTGGATCAGGGGGCTGGTTCACCCCTCCACTTT.

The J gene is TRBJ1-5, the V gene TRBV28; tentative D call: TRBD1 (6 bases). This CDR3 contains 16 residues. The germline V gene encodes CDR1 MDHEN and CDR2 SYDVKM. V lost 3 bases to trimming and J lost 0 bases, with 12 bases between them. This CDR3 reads CASSLGTPYSNQPQHF. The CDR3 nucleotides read TGTGCCAGCAGTTTGGGGACACCCTATAGCAATCAGCCCCAGCATTTT.

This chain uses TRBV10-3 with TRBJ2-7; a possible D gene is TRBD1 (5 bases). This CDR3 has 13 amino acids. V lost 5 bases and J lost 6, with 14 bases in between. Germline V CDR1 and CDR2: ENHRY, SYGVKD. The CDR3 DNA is TGTGCCATCAGTACCATAGGGGCTGCCGAGCAGTACTTC. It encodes CAISTIGAAEQYF.

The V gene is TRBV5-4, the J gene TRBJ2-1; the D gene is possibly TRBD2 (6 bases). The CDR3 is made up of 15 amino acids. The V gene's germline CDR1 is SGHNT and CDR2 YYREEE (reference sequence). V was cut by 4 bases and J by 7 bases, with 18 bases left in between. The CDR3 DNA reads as TGTGCCAGCAGCCTGGGAGGCGGCACGGCTAATGAGCAGTTCTTC. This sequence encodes CASSLGGGTANEQFF. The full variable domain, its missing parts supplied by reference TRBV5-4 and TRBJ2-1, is ETGVTQSPTHLIKTRGQQVTLRCSSQSGHNTVSWYQQALGQGPQFIFQYYREEENGRGNFPPRFSGLQFPNYSSELNVNALELDDSALYLCASSLGGGTANEQFFGPGTRLTVL.

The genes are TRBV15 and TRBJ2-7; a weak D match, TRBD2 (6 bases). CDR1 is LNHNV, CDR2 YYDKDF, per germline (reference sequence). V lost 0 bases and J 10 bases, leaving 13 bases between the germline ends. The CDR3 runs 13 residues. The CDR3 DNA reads TGTGCCACCAGCAGAGACCCCCCCGGACTACAGTACTTC. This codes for CATSRDPPGLQYF.